The 2 T cell receptor beta chains below come from one sample, sequenced in a study of T cell responses to AZD1222 COVID-19 vaccine listed by TCRdb under 2021. The method behind the library was the immunoSEQ multiplex PCR assay. This is the immuneACCESS table as TCRdb keeps it, with only in-frame sequences that have V and J called. A part of the clones is gone; compared with another copy, unresolved V genes explain less than half, and the rest is unexplained. This sample comprises roughly 70,000 clones, around 90% of them detected only once. Of the sample, approximately 6.3% falls within the top ten clones. Reading the label with the study, this specimen's time point is: about 28 days (+/-7) after the second vaccine dose. The treatment or condition label, as the study defines it: meningococcal conjugate vaccine given as trial control. This sample comprised peripheral blood, obtained 28 days after the second dose of the MenACWY control vaccine. The receptors were gathered from an adult who received the MenACWY meningococcal vaccine as a control.

This chain uses TRBV6-6 with TRBJ1-5; a weak D match, TRBD1 (5 bases). This CDR3 is built from 14 residues. Trimming shortened V by 7 bases and J by 0 bases, and 10 bases separated the two germline ends. The germline gives CDR1 MNHNY, CDR2 SVGAGI (reference sequence). CDR3 DNA: TGTGCCAGCATGGACACCTATAGCAATCAGCCCCAGCATTTT. The encoded protein is CASMDTYSNQPQHF.

This chain joins TRBV3-1 (or the pseudogene TRBV3-2) and TRBJ1-2; no definite D call. Trimming stripped 3 bases from V and 6 bases from J, with 11 bases between. Germline V gene data show CDR1 as LGHDT and CDR2 as YNNKEL (reference sequence). The CDR3 contains 13 residues. CDR3: CASSHGNGDGYTF. The DNA of the CDR3 is TGTGCCAGCAGCCACGGGAACGGGGATGGCTACACCTTC.